This entry is about one T cell receptor beta chain. Per germline, CDR1 DFQATT and CDR2 SNEGSKA (reference sequence). The germline V and J ends were trimmed by 0 bases and 12 bases, with 18 bases remaining between them. The CDR3 consists of 14 residues. A quantity of roughly 0.5 to 1 ug RNA underwent reverse transcription using random hexamers. MiXCR was run by TCRdb on the immunoSEQ multiplex PCR reads, yielding one entry per CDR3 protein. The repertoire holds 120,000 or so distinct CDR3 sequences, roughly 95% seen once, with less than 0.15% in the top ten. The data stem from a study of CD8 T cells in Susac syndrome.

The sequenced sample consisted of CD4+ T cells from PBMCs. This chain connects TRBV20-1 to TRBJ2-1; D call uncertain. The sequence was obtained from a human donor with Susac syndrome. CDR3 in amino acids: CSARDPGPRVGQFF. The CDR3 nucleotides are TGCAGTGCTAGAGATCCCGGTCCCCGGGTGGGGCAGTTCTTC.